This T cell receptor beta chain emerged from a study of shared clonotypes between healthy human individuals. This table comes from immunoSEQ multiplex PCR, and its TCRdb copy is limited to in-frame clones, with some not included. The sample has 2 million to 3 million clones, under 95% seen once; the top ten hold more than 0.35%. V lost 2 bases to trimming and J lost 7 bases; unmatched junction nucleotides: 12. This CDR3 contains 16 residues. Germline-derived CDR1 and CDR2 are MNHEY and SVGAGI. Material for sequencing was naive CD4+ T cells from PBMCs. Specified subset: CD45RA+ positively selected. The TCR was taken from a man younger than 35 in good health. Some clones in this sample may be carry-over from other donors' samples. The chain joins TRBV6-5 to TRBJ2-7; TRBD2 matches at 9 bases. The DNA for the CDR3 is TGTGCCAGCAGTTACGAGCGGATAGCGGGAGCTGGAGAGCAGTACTTC. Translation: CASSYERIAGAGEQYF.